The clone carrying this T cell receptor (beta chain) has just a few counts. The antigen is unknown. An oligonucleotide containing a UMI was ligated to the 3' end of TCR cDNA. RNA was extracted from less than 3 ml of whole blood of healthy adults. Reverse transcription used DNase-treated unsorted total RNA, aiming for roughly 1 to 1,100 ng. This entry belongs to a study of naive and memory T cell subsets. Overall study results and limits: TCR transcript changes with activation or differentiation may affect this RNA method.

Four PCR rounds used nested alpha and beta constant region primers plus the SP2 primer. Blood and skin TCR RNA was reverse transcribed with alpha and beta constant primers. TCRdb independently ran MiXCR on the UMI-ligation and nested PCR reads; one entry per CDR3 protein. This table has about 26,000 distinct CDR3 sequences, 5.2% appearing once. The CDR3 has 15 residues. V lost 4 bases and J 1 base, leaving 11 bases between the germline ends. Germline CDR1 LNHDA, CDR2 SQIVND (reference sequence). The sequenced material came from blood. The sequence came from an adult in good health. V usage is TRBV19 and J usage is TRBJ2-1, with D possibly matching TRBD1 (6 bases). Here the CDR3 reads CASSTDRNSYNEQFF. The CDR3 DNA sequence: TGTGCCAGTAGTACGGACAGAAATTCCTACAATGAGCAGTTCTTC.